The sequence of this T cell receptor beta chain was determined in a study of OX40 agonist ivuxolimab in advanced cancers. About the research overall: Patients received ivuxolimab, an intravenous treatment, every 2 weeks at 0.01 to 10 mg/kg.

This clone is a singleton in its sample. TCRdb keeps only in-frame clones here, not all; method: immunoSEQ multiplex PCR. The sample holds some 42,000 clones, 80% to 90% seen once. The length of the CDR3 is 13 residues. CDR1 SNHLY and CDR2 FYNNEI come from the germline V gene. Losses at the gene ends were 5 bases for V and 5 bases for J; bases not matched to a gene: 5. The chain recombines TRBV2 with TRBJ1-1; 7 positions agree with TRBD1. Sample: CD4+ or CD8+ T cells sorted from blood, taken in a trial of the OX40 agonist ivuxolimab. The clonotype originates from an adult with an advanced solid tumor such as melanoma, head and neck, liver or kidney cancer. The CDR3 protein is CASSLQGRTEAFF. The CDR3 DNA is TGTGCCAGCAGTTTACAGGGGAGAACTGAAGCTTTCTTT.